Below are 22 T cell receptor beta chains sequenced from a single sample in a study of blood T cell repertoires in COVID-19. Profiling relied on immunoSEQ multiplex PCR, and the TCRdb table lists in-frame clones only, not all of them. The table records approximately 190,000 clones, 86% of them present only once. Sequencing was carried out using peripheral blood. The receptor source for this set is a man older than 75 with acute or convalescent COVID-19.

The rearrangement joins TRBV6-4 to TRBJ2-6, with D possibly TRBD2 on 6 matching bases. The V gene lost 8 bases and the J gene lost 1 base, with 9 bases spanning the gap. The germline gives CDR1 MRHNA, CDR2 SNTAGT. This CDR3 contains 14 residues. This chain's CDR3 is CASSGVSGANVLTF. CDR3 DNA sequence: TGTGCCAGCTCGGGGGTTTCTGGGGCCAACGTCCTGACTTTC.

There are a few counts of this clone. The chain couples TRBV5-1 to TRBJ2-1, with 8 bases matching TRBD2. The CDR3 length is 14 residues. Losses at the gene ends were 4 bases for V and 7 bases for J; bases not matched to a gene: 7. Germline V gene lookup returns CDR1 SGHRS and CDR2 YFSETQ. DNA of the CDR3: TGCGCCAGCAGCCCCGGTAGCGGGACGAATGAGCAGTTCTTC. This codes for CASSPGSGTNEQFF.

The chain is built from TRBV6-5 and TRBJ2-1; TRBD1 matches at 9 bases. Losses at the gene ends were 6 bases for V and 7 bases for J; bases not matched to a gene: 7. In germline, CDR1 is MNHEY, CDR2 SVGAGI. This CDR3 comprises 14 residues. The CDR3 DNA sequence: TGTGCCAGCAGCCGACAGGGGGGTGTGAATGAGCAGTTCTTC. Translating gives CASSRQGGVNEQFF.

J is TRBJ1-5 and V is TRBV6-1; D gene unclear. With 2 bases removed from V and 5 bases from J, the gap between germline ends came to 16 bases. Germline CDR1 MNHNS, CDR2 SASEGT. There are 16 residues in the CDR3. The CDR3: CASSESEDQVYQPQHF. CDR3 nucleotides: TGTGCCAGCAGTGAATCCGAAGATCAGGTGTATCAGCCCCAGCATTTT.

The chain uses TRBV6-2 or TRBV6-3 and TRBJ2-1, with TRBD2 identical over 14 bases. The CDR3 covers 15 residues. From germline, CDR1 is MNHEY and CDR2 SVGEGT. The ends lost 6 bases at V and 12 bases at J; junction bases unmatched: 10. In nucleotides, the CDR3 is TGTGCCAGCAGCCCAGGGACTAGCGGGAGATTTGGGCAGTTCTTC. Encoded protein: CASSPGTSGRFGQFF.

The J gene is TRBJ1-3, the V gene TRBV6-1, with D unresolved. This CDR3 comprises 12 residues. Trimming took 2 bases from V and 8 from J, leaving 7 bases between them. From germline, CDR1 is MNHNS and CDR2 SASEGT. Here the CDR3 DNA reads TGTGCCAGCAGTGAATTCGGGGACACCATATATTTT. Encoded protein: CASSEFGDTIYF.

The chain has TRBV7-9 and TRBJ2-1; 9 bases map to TRBD2. CDR1 and CDR2 (germline): SEHNR, FQNEAQ (reference sequence). The V and J ends lost 5 bases and 7 bases, in that order; junction bases with no gene match: 6. CDR3 length: 14 residues. CDR3 nucleotides: TGTGCCAGCAGCGCGACTAGCGGTTGGAATGAGCAGTTCTTC. Protein sequence: CASSATSGWNEQFF.

The chain uses TRBV14 and TRBJ2-2; D might be TRBD1 (6 bases). The CDR3 runs to 14 residues. CDR1 and CDR2 from the germline V gene are SGHDN and FVKESK. The V and J ends lost 6 bases and 5 bases respectively, with 13 bases between them. The CDR3 loop is CASRKQGATGELFF. CDR3 nucleotide sequence: TGTGCCAGCAGGAAACAGGGAGCTACCGGGGAGCTGTTTTTT.

This CDR3 reads CASSSGGAVWYF. The CDR3 DNA follows: TGTGCCAGCAGCTCGGGGGGTGCAGTATGGTATTTT. The V call is TRBV12-3 or TRBV12-4, the J call TRBJ2-3; 7 bases map to TRBD2. The ends lost 6 bases at V and 14 bases at J; junction bases unmatched: 11. CDR3 size: 12 residues.

The rearrangement joins TRBV10-2 to TRBJ2-5; possible D gene TRBD2, 5 bases. Germline CDR1 WSHSY, CDR2 SAAADI. V was trimmed by 6 bases and J by 4 bases, leaving 12 bases between them. The CDR3 is 13 residues long. The CDR3 DNA follows: TGCGCCAGCAGACCCCGGGGAGCAGAGACCCAGTACTTC. Protein sequence: CASRPRGAETQYF.

V gene TRBV29-1 combines with J gene TRBJ1-1; a weak D match, TRBD1 (6 bases). The CDR3 runs to 14 residues. V lost 4 bases and J lost 6, with 18 bases in between. The V gene's germline CDR1 is SQVTM and CDR2 ANQGSEA. The CDR3 nucleotides are TGCAGCGTTGTTTTGCGGGGGCAATGGGCTGAAGCTTTCTTT. Translated: CSVVLRGQWAEAFF. The entire variable domain, with the rest obtained from reference TRBV29-1 and TRBJ1-1, is as follows: SAVISQKPSRDICQRGTSLTIQCQVDSQVTMMFWYRQQPGQSLTLIATANQGSEATYESGFVIDKFPISRPNLTFSTLTVSNMSPEDSSIYLCSVVLRGQWAEAFFGQGTRLTVV.

The gene calls are TRBV7-2 and TRBJ1-2, with D maybe TRBD1 (6 bases). The germline CDR1 and CDR2 sequences are SGHTA and FQGNSA. This CDR3 has 14 amino acids. Between the trimmed V and J ends, which lost 4 bases and 7 bases, there was a span of 16 bases. Written as DNA, the CDR3 is TGTGCCAGCAGCTCTTACCCGGGGGGCAGTGGCTACACCTTC. Its translation: CASSSYPGGSGYTF. Full variable domain (outside the CDR3, taken from reference TRBV7-2 and TRBJ1-2): GAGVSQSPSNKVTEKGKDVELRCDPISGHTALYWYRQSLGQGLEFLIYFQGNSAPDKSGLPSDRFSAERTGGSVSTLTIQRTQQEDSAVYLCASSSYPGGSGYTFGSGTRLTVV.

There are many counts of this clone. The CDR3 is CASSLRSYNSPLHF. CDR3 nucleotides: TGTGCCAGCAGTCTCCGGTCCTATAATTCACCCCTCCACTTT. The chain combines TRBV3-1 (or the pseudogene TRBV3-2) with TRBJ1-6; D not certain. The V end was cut by 6 bases, the J end by 1 base, with 7 bases between. The CDR3 totals 14 residues. CDR1 and CDR2 (germline): LGHDT, YNNKEL (reference sequence).

This clone has just one count. The rearrangement uses TRBV6-5 and TRBJ2-2, with 8 bases aligning to TRBD2. This CDR3 is built from 15 residues. CDR1 and CDR2 from the germline V gene are MNHEY and SVGAGI. The J segment lost 0 bases and the V segment lost 6 bases, leaving 3 bases of the junction unmatched. CDR3 sequence (DNA): TGTGCCAGCAGACGAGCGGGAGCGAACACCGGGGAGCTGTTTTTT. Translated, it gives CASRRAGANTGELFF.

This sequence joins TRBV28 and TRBJ1-2; 7 nucleotides align to TRBD1. CDR3 length equals 12 residues. The germline V gene has CDR1 MDHEN and CDR2 SYDVKM. The CDR3 nucleotides are TGTGCAACTTTCAGGGGGAACTATGGCTACACCTTC. It encodes CATFRGNYGYTF.

The chain employs TRBV14 and TRBJ2-3; 7 nucleotides align to TRBD2. This CDR3 is built from 12 residues. V shed 6 bases, J shed 9 bases, and the junction held 6 bases outside the gene matches. Germline CDR1 and CDR2: SGHDN and FVKESK. The CDR3 coding sequence is TGTGCCAGCAGTCCAAAAGCGGGAACGCAGTATTTT. It yields the protein CASSPKAGTQYF.

CDR3 bases: TGTGCCAGCGGCGGCCAGGGCCGGGAGACCCAGTACTTC. Protein: CASGGQGRETQYF. The chain uses TRBV5-8 and TRBJ2-5; a possible D gene is TRBD1 (5 bases). CDR1 and CDR2 from the germline V gene are SGHTS and YDEGEE. This CDR3 is built from 13 residues. With 7 bases removed from V and 5 bases from J, the gap between germline ends came to 15 bases.

The chain recombines TRBV12-5 with TRBJ1-1; D gene unclear. CDR1 and CDR2 from the germline V gene are LGHNT and FRNRAP. The CDR3 extends over 16 amino acids. Trimming took off 2 bases at V and 0 bases at J, with 13 bases between the two ends. Here the CDR3 reads CASGLSPYSMNTEAFF. The CDR3 coding sequence is TGTGCTAGTGGTTTGTCCCCATACTCAATGAACACTGAAGCTTTCTTT.

The V and J genes are TRBV14 and TRBJ2-7, with TRBD1 matching over 8 bases. The CDR3 totals 16 residues. Germline trimming cut 1 base from V and 2 bases from J; bases unmatched to any gene: 7. The germline CDR1 and CDR2 sequences are SGHDN and FVKESK. This CDR3 is CASSQASGGRPYEQYF. CDR3 nucleotide sequence: TGTGCCAGCAGCCAAGCTTCAGGGGGCCGACCCTACGAGCAGTACTTC.

This clone has just one count. The chain uses TRBV7-2 and TRBJ2-3, with 11 bases aligning to TRBD2. Germline-derived CDR1 and CDR2 are SGHTA and FQGNSA. The CDR3 is made up of 16 amino acids. V lost 0 bases and J lost 4; bases outside the gene matches: 3. The CDR3 nucleotides read TGTGCCAGCAGCTTAGCGGCTAGCGGGAGGCCAGATACGCAGTATTTT. It codes for CASSLAASGRPDTQYF.

The chain carries TRBV10-3 and TRBJ2-2; TRBD2 might be the D (5 bases). There are 13 residues in the CDR3. Trimming removed 3 bases from V and 7 bases from J, with 9 bases in between. Germline V gives CDR1 ENHRY, CDR2 SYGVKD. CDR3 sequence reads: CAISEIGGGELFF. CDR3 bases: TGTGCCATCAGTGAAATAGGAGGCGGGGAGCTGTTTTTT.

The chain combines TRBV24-1 with TRBJ1-4; D remains unclear. The V end was cut by 0 bases, the J end by 3 bases, with 10 bases between. The CDR3 is 16 residues long. Looked up from germline, CDR1 is KGHDR and CDR2 is SFDVKD. The DNA of the CDR3 is TGTGCCACCAGTGATTTGTGGCGGCCTTCTAATGAAAAACTGTTTTTT. This codes for CATSDLWRPSNEKLFF.